A selection of T cell receptor beta chains follows, all from one sample in a study of shared clonotypes between healthy human individuals. Libraries were prepared by immunoSEQ multiplex PCR; TCRdb keeps only in-frame clonotypes and omits some of them. The data show some 240,000 clones, with 60% to 80% seen just once and over 8.5% held by the top ten. Sequenced: memory CD4+ T cells sorted from blood. The source of these receptors is a man aged 30-40 years in good health. The CDR3 runs from the conserved cysteine through the conserved F or W. A D gene is named only where the DNA matches it firmly. Some rows have no size entry. The others give once, few or many, or a class for an expanded clone.

>NA|TRBJ1-1|NA|TRBV7-8
CASSLAGLQAFF
TGTGCCAGCAGCTTAGCAGGGCTTCAAGCTTTCTTT
>NA|TRBJ1-1|NA|TRBV30
CAWSPNAGTEAFF
TGTGCCTGGAGTCCAAATGCAGGCACTGAAGCTTTCTTT
>TRBD2|TRBJ2-7|NA|TRBV18
CASSPSTSGTYEQYF
TGTGCCAGCTCACCATCTACTAGCGGGACCTACGAGCAGTACTTC
>TRBD1|TRBJ2-1|NA|TRBV5-4
CASSTTPDGTGAGEQFF
TGTGCCAGCAGCACAACACCTGACGGGACAGGGGCCGGTGAGCAGTTCTTC
>NA|TRBJ2-7|NA|TRBV7-9
CASSLGIGAKSDYEQYF
TGTGCCAGCAGCTTAGGTATTGGGGCAAAATCTGACTACGAGCAGTACTTC
>TRBD1|TRBJ2-2|NA|TRBV28
CASSLLLGQGSGELFF
TGTGCCAGCAGTTTACTGTTGGGACAGGGATCCGGGGAGCTGTTTTTT
>NA|TRBJ2-7|few|TRBV9
CASSVAGEDEQYF
TGTGCCAGCAGCGTAGCGGGGGAGGACGAGCAGTACTTC
>TRBD2|TRBJ2-7|NA|TRBV5-6
CASSLVGTSAGEQYF
TGTGCCAGCAGCTTGGTAGGGACTAGCGCGGGAGAGCAGTACTTC
>NA|TRBJ1-1|NA|TRBV10-1
CASSESGLNTEAFF
TGCGCCAGCAGTGAGTCGGGTCTGAACACTGAAGCTTTCTTT
>TRBD2|TRBJ2-2|few|TRBV28
CASSLPGLADHTGELFF
TGTGCCAGCAGTTTACCTGGACTAGCGGACCACACCGGGGAGCTGTTTTTT
>TRBD2|TRBJ2-3|NA|TRBV28
CASSLYTSGGTDTQYF
TGTGCCAGCAGTTTATATACTAGCGGGGGCACAGATACGCAGTATTTT
>NA|TRBJ1-4|NA|TRBV6-1
CACSYRAKNEKLFF
TGTGCCTGCTCCTACAGGGCGAAGAATGAAAAACTGTTTTTT
>TRBD2|TRBJ2-1|NA|TRBV11-3
CASSLTSGNEQFF
TGTGCCAGCAGCCTCACTAGCGGCAATGAGCAGTTCTTC
>NA|TRBJ2-3|NA|TRBV5-1
CASSLQTLDTQYF
TGCGCCAGCAGCCTCCAGACCTTGGATACGCAGTATTTT
>TRBD1|TRBJ2-3|NA|TRBV28
CASSLSLRTGIGPDTQYF
TGTGCCAGCAGTTTATCCCTCAGGACAGGGATAGGTCCAGATACGCAGTATTTT
>TRBD1|TRBJ2-5|NA|TRBV10-2
CASSDPGGETQYF
TGCGCCAGCAGTGATCCAGGGGGAGAGACCCAGTACTTC
>NA|TRBJ2-7|NA|TRBV5-1
CASSLAGGGGPPTYEQYF
TGCGCCAGCAGCTTGGCTGGAGGGGGGGGGCCCCCTACCTACGAGCAGTACTTC
>NA|TRBJ1-5|few|TRBV27
CASSSTGLGQPQHF
TGTGCCAGCAGTTCGACAGGACTGGGTCAGCCCCAGCATTTT
>NA|TRBJ2-5|few|TRBV18
CASSPPNTQETQYF
TGTGCCAGCTCACCGCCTAATACCCAAGAGACCCAGTACTTC
>TRBD2|TRBJ2-7|NA|TRBV4-1
CASSQTPGLAGDGEQYF
TGCGCCAGCAGCCAGACTCCGGGACTAGCGGGAGATGGCGAGCAGTACTTC
>NA|TRBJ2-3|NA|TRBV6-1
CASIPRLRADTQYF
TGTGCCAGCATACCCCGTTTAAGGGCAGATACGCAGTATTTT
>NA|TRBJ2-3|once|TRBV30
CAWSGDKSTDTQYF
TGTGCCTGGAGTGGGGACAAGAGCACAGATACGCAGTATTTT
>TRBD2|TRBJ2-1|NA|TRBV30
CAWRAGGPGEQFF
TGTGCCTGGAGAGCGGGAGGGCCTGGTGAGCAGTTCTTC
>NA|TRBJ2-2|few|TRBV19
CASSIGTRGYTGELFF
TGTGCCAGTAGTATTGGGACAAGGGGCTACACCGGGGAGCTGTTTTTT
>TRBD1|TRBJ2-6|NA|TRBV10-3
CAISEPGTGWPGANVLTF
TGTGCCATCAGTGAGCCCGGGACAGGGTGGCCTGGGGCCAACGTCCTGACTTTC
>NA|TRBJ1-5|NA|TRBV21-1
CASSSDRAADQPQHF
TGTGCCAGCAGCAGCGACAGGGCGGCGGATCAGCCCCAGCATTTT
>TRBD2|TRBJ2-1|NA|TRBV7-9
CASSSGTSGSYPYNEQFF
TGTGCCAGCAGCTCCGGGACTAGCGGGAGCTACCCCTACAATGAGCAGTTCTTC
>TRBD2|TRBJ2-1|NA|TRBV6-1
CASSEGFWTSGRVGHEQFF
TGTGCCAGCAGTGAAGGCTTCTGGACTAGCGGGAGGGTCGGACATGAGCAGTTCTTC
>TRBD2|TRBJ2-7|NA|TRBV5-6
CASSRTSGRARNEQYF
TGTGCCAGCAGCCGGACTAGCGGGAGGGCTAGGAACGAGCAGTACTTC
>NA|TRBJ2-7|NA|TRBV6-5
CASSSPGIRNRYEQYF
TGTGCCAGCAGTTCGCCGGGAATCCGAAACCGATACGAGCAGTACTTC
>NA|TRBJ1-2|many|TRBV18
CASPLPGADGYTF
TGTGCCAGCCCACTACCCGGGGCGGATGGCTACACCTTC
>NA|TRBJ2-7|few|TRBV5-1
CASSLGAPYEQYF
TGCGCCAGCAGCTTAGGGGCGCCCTACGAGCAGTACTTC
>TRBD2|TRBJ2-5|NA|TRBV7-2
CASSRASGSQETQYF
TGTGCCAGCAGCAGAGCTAGCGGGAGCCAAGAGACCCAGTACTTC
>NA|TRBJ2-1|NA|TRBV27
CASSSFLAWSSYNEQFF
TGTGCCAGCAGTTCGTTTCTAGCGTGGAGCTCCTACAATGAGCAGTTCTTC
>TRBD2|TRBJ2-1|NA|TRBV18
CASSPSGSLHNEQFF
TGTGCCAGCTCCCCAAGCGGGAGCCTCCACAATGAGCAGTTCTTC
>TRBD1|TRBJ2-2|NA|TRBV10-1
CASSGQGLAGELFF
TGCGCCAGCAGTGGACAGGGCCTAGCCGGGGAGCTGTTTTTT
>TRBD1|TRBJ2-7|NA|TRBV18
CASSGTAQARNEQYF
TGTGCCAGCTCAGGGACAGCCCAAGCGCGCAACGAGCAGTACTTC
>TRBD2|TRBJ2-1|NA|TRBV28
CASSWLIAGSYNEQFF
TGTGCCAGCAGTTGGCTCATAGCGGGCTCATACAATGAGCAGTTCTTC
>NA|TRBJ2-3|NA|TRBV6-5
CASMADTDTQYF
TGTGCCAGCATGGCTGACACAGATACGCAGTATTTT
>TRBD1|TRBJ2-1|few|TRBV11-2
CASSSRRQGRYYNEQFF
TGTGCCAGCAGCTCAAGGAGACAGGGGAGATACTACAATGAGCAGTTCTTC
>NA|TRBJ2-1|NA|TRBV28
CASSSSGNSYNEQFF
TGTGCCAGCAGTTCCTCGGGTAACTCCTACAATGAGCAGTTCTTC
>NA|TRBJ1-1|few|TRBV2
CASKLNREDTEAFF
TGTGCCAGCAAACTTAACAGGGAGGACACTGAAGCTTTCTTT
>NA|TRBJ2-1|once|TRBV5-1
CASSGTTAYNEQFF
TGCGCCAGCAGCGGAACGACAGCCTACAATGAGCAGTTCTTC
>TRBD1|TRBJ2-7|NA|TRBV28
CASSRDRGEQYF
TGTGCCAGCAGTCGGGACAGGGGCGAGCAGTACTTC
>TRBD2|TRBJ2-2|NA|TRBV7-8
CASSLKLSGAGELFF
TGTGCCAGCAGCTTAAAGTTGAGCGGGGCCGGGGAGCTGTTTTTT
>NA|TRBJ2-3|once|TRBV28
CASSGGDARHTDTQYF
TGTGCCAGCAGTGGAGGGGATGCTCGCCACACAGATACGCAGTATTTT
>TRBD2|TRBJ2-5|NA|TRBV19
CASSSPGTSVSETQYF
TGTGCCAGTAGTAGCCCCGGGACTAGCGTTTCGGAGACCCAGTACTTC
>NA|TRBJ2-5|NA|TRBV11-3
CASSLTRGAVETQYF
TGTGCCAGCAGCTTGACCAGGGGGGCGGTGGAGACCCAGTACTTC
>TRBD2|TRBJ2-1|NA|TRBV5-1
CASTAGGSGYNEQFF
TGCGCCAGCACGGCGGGAGGGTCGGGGTACAATGAGCAGTTCTTC
>NA|TRBJ2-4|once|TRBV10-2
CASSIQQAKNIQYF
TGCGCCAGCAGCATCCAACAAGCCAAAAACATTCAGTACTTC
>NA|TRBJ2-6|many|TRBV28
CASLAGSSGANVLTF
TGTGCCAGTTTAGCTGGTAGCTCTGGGGCCAACGTCCTGACTTTC
>NA|TRBJ2-5|NA|TRBV5-4
CASSFGLQETQYF
TGTGCCAGCAGCTTCGGGTTACAAGAGACCCAGTACTTC